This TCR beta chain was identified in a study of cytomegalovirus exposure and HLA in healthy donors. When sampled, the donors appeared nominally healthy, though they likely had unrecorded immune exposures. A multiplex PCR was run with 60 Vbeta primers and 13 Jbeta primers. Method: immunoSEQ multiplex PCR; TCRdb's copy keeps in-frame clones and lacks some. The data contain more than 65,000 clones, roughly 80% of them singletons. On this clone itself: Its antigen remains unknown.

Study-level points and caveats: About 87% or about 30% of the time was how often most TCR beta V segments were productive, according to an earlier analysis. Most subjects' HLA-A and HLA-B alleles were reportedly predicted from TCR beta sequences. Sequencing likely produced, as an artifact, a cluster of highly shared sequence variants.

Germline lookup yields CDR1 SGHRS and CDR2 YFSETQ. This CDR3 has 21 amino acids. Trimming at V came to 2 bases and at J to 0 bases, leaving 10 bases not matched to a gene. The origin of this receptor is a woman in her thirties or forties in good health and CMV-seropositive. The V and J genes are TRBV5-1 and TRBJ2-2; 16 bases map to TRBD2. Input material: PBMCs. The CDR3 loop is CASSLRSGLAGGPPNTGELFF. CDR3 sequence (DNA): TGCGCCAGCAGCTTAAGGTCGGGACTAGCGGGGGGGCCCCCGAACACCGGGGAGCTGTTTTTT. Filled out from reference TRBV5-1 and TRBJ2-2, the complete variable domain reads KAGVTQTPRYLIKTRGQQVTLSCSPISGHRSVSWYQQTPGQGLQFLFEYFSETQRNKGNFPGRFSGRQFSNSRSEMNVSTLELGDSALYLCASSLRSGLAGGPPNTGELFFGEGSRLTVL.